Reported below is one TCR beta chain. Per the authors' pipeline: Using reference gene primer amplification, nucleated cell counts were estimated. Generated by immunoSEQ multiplex PCR, the TCRdb table keeps only in-frame clones and is missing some. That table gives V, J and clone size, and the DNA gave D and trimming. This table holds approximately 92,000 clones, approximately 86% found once. This record comes from a study of blood T cell repertoires in COVID-19. On the study more broadly: The origin of the acute and convalescent COVID-19 samples was the United States, Italy and Spain. Nucleic acid was either cDNA or gDNA, and it came from T cells, B-cell-depleted T cells, or PBMCs.

This CDR3 region has 14 residues. CDR1 SGHDT and CDR2 YYEEEE come from the germline V gene. Trimming cost V 4 bases and J 6 bases; bases outside gene matches: 7. The clonotype originates from a man aged 45-60 years with acute or convalescent COVID-19. Sequenced: peripheral blood. This rearrangement joins TRBV5-6 to TRBJ1-3; TRBD1 aligns across 7 bases. The CDR3 nucleotides read TGTGCCAGCAGCCGCGACAGGGTTGAAAACACCATATATTTT. It yields the protein CASSRDRVENTIYF. Looking up the rest from reference TRBV5-6 and TRBJ1-3 gives the full variable domain: DAGVTQSPTHLIKTRGQQVTLRCSPKSGHDTVSWYQQALGQGPQFIFQYYEEEERQRGNFPDRFSGHQFPNYSSELNVNALLLGDSALYLCASSRDRVENTIYFGEGSWLTVV.